The text below deals with one TCR beta chain. Its antigen is as yet unknown. 13 Jbeta primers and 60 Vbeta primers were used for the PCR. Method: immunoSEQ multiplex PCR; TCRdb's copy keeps in-frame clones and lacks some. The sample holds around 40,000 clones; approximately 90% are singletons and the top ten take 8%. This entry is derived from a study of cytomegalovirus exposure and HLA in healthy donors. About the research overall: Tens of millions of unique TCRs from HLA-typed donors made up an early data release. Around 81% of approximately 400 genotyped donors fell in the Caucasian-associated ancestry cluster. Study-level points and caveats: Most observed TCR sequences were rare, whereas some public TCRs were detected in many donors. The study flagged some 170 TCR beta chains as cytomegalovirus-associated.

The J segment lost 2 bases and the V segment lost 3 bases, leaving 2 bases of the junction unmatched. There are 17 residues in the CDR3. Per the germline V gene, CDR1 is SGHNT and CDR2 is YENEEA. Material: PBMCs. This TCR was sampled from a woman aged 40 to 55 in good health and CMV-seropositive. The chain carries TRBV11-3 and TRBJ2-3; the match to TRBD2 covers 16 bases. The CDR3 sequence is CASSLGLAGGITDTQYF. The CDR3 DNA reads as TGTGCCAGCAGCTTGGGACTAGCGGGGGGGATCACAGATACGCAGTATTTT.